This T cell receptor (beta chain) is from a study of blood T cells in healthy people across ages. Findings and limits, study-wide: TCR beta diversity, measured per million T cells, fell in a roughly linear way with age.

Drawn from each donor were 7.5 to 10 milliliters of peripheral blood. Primed by a sample-barcoded 5' primer and a J-beta primer mix, a second PCR proceeded for about 6 to 11 cycles. Carrying 12 random nucleotides, a template-switch adaptor labeled each individual cDNA molecule. TCRdb processed the 5' RACE reads anew with MiXCR; each CDR3 protein has one entry. The table includes about 780,000 distinct CDR3 sequences, more than 35% detected once. Looked up from germline, CDR1 is GTSNPN and CDR2 is SVGIG (reference sequence). This CDR3 comprises 17 residues. V gave up 0 bases and J gave up 7 bases; unmatched junction bases: 14. As concerns this clonotype: No antigen is known for it.

The receptor was isolated from a man older than 75 in good health. Sequences were obtained from blood. J is TRBJ2-1 and V is TRBV30, with 8 nucleotides matching TRBD2. CDR3 loop: CAWSVLSPSGRVNEQFF. CDR3 in DNA: TGTGCCTGGAGTGTTCTAAGTCCCAGCGGGAGAGTGAATGAGCAGTTCTTC.